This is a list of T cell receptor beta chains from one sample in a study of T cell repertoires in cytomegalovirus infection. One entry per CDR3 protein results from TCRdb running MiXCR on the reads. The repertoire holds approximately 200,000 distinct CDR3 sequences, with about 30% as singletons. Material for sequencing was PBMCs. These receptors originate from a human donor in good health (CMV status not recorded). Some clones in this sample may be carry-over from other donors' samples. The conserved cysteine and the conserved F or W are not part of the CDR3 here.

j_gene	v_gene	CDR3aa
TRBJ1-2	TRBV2	AGTTLRKEGYT
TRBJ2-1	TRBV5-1	ASSFSHEQF
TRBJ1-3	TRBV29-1	SVEVGGNTIY
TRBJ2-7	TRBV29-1	SVWPDTSYEQY
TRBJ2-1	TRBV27	ASSFLPVGAFNEQF
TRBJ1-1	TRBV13	ASGKRGGGLAEAF
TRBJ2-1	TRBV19	ASSIRDEQF
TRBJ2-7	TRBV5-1	ASSLGPGSSYEQY
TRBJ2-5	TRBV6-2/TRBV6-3	ASSSWSAVQETQY
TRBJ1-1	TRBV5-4	ASEGQGAKAF
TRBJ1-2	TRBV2	ASSEGGYT
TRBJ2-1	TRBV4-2	ASSQETGTYNEQF
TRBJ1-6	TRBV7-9	ASSLVADSDSPLH
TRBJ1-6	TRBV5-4	ASSTHRDGYSPLH
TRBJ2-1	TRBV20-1	SARDISNNEQF
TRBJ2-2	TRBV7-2	ATPWGGANTGELF
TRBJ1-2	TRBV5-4	ASSRELGAGYT
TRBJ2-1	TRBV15	ATSRDTGQGGLDAQF
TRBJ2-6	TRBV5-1	ASSDPGPSGANVLT
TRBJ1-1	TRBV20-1	SATGEDLTEAF
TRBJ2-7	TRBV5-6	ASSLESGAFYEQY
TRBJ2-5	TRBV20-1	SAGRASGSQETQY
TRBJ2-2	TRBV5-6	ASSLTWNTVELF
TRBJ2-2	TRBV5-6	ASCRGRRGELF
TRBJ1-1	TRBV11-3	ASSLDARETGLNTEAF
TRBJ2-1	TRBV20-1	SAASGGEARRF
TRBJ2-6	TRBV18	ASSPLDRVLSGANVLT
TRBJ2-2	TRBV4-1	ASSQEVSDTGELF
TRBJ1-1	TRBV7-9	ASSSDRGDAF
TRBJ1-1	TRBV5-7	ASSPSGTGRDLGMKTEAF
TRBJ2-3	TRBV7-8	ANSTTRQADTQY
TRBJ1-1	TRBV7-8	ASSSPGQANTEAF
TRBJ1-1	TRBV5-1	ASSLEPGRVGSEAF
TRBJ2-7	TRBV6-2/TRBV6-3	ASSKGSLDSSYEQY
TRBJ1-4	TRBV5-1	ASTPRGETYNEKLF
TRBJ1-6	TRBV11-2	ASSLNSYNSPLH
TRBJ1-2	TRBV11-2	ASSPRGSRSRNGYT
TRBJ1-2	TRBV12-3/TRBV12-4	ASSRQGYGYT
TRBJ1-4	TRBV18	ASSPGMGSEKLF
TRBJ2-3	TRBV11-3	ASSLGAVDTQY
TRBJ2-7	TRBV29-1	SVEEGVPYEQY
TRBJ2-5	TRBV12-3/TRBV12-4	ASSSPGQGEETQY
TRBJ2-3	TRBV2	ASRSPGGGADTQY
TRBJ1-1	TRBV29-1	SVALSSNTEAF
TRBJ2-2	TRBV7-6	ASSSLAGATGELF
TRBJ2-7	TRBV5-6	ASSRRAGGIEQY
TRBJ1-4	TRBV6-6	ASSSTGVREKLF
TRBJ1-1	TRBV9	ASGGTLNTEAF
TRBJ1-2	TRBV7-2	ASSHRGAVYGYT
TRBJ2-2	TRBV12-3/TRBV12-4	ASSKGQLIEELF
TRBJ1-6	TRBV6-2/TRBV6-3	ASSSGQGSGSPLH
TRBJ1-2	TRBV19	ASNPGQTYGYT
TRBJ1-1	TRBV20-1	SARGGNPGQGRTEAF
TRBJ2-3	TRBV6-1	ASSVDRYSTDTQY
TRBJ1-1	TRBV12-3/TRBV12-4	ASSRGQDTEAF
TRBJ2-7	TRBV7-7	ASSLYLGYEQY
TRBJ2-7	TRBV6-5	ASSQLHEQY
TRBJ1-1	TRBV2	ASIDRATNTEAF
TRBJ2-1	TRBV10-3	AISKAGNEQF
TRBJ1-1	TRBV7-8	ASSFRGGYGLDTEAF